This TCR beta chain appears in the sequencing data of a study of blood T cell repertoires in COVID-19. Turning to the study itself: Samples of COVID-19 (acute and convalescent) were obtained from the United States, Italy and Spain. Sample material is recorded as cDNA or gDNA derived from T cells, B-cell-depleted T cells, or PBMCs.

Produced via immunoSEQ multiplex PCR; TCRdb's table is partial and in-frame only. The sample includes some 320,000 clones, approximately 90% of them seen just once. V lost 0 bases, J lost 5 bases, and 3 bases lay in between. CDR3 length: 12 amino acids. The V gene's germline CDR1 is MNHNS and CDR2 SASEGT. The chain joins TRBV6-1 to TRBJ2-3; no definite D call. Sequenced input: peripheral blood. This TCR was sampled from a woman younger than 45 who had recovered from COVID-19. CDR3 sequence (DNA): TGTGCCAGCAGTGAAGCTAGAGATACGCAGTATTTT. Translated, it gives CASSEARDTQYF.